This T cell receptor beta chain was captured by sequencing in a study of tumor and adjacent non-tumor tissue in lung cancer. Notes on the study in general: Shorter survival was associated with higher TCR diversity in tumors.

A modified ARM-PCR protocol with three rounds of nested PCR amplified TCRbeta. Via MiXCR, TCRdb re-called the multiplex PCR reads, giving one row per CDR3 protein. This table has approximately 90,000 distinct CDR3 sequences, around 71% appearing once. A remark on this clonotype: Its antigen is unidentified. A junction boundary mismatches the germline segment, possibly from a read error.

RNA was extracted from bulk tissue without any cell sorting. This CDR3 is built from 19 residues. Germline CDR1 and CDR2: LGHNA and YNFKEQ. The rearrangement joins TRBV4-2 to TRBJ2-4; 7 nucleotides agree with TRBD2. Sequencing was done on a sample of lung tumor tissue. This TCR came from a man aged 55 to 69 with non-small cell lung cancer. CDR3 DNA sequence: TGTGCCAGCGGCCAGGCGCAGGCTAGCGGATCGTTAGCCAAAAACATTCAATACTTC. Translated: CASGQAQASGSLAKNIQYF.